The clone carrying this T cell receptor (beta chain) occurred many times. Its antigen remains unknown. The CDR3 runs to 16 residues. Trimming took 1 base from V and 0 from J; bases not matched to a gene: 6. Germline CDR1 MNHEY, CDR2 SMNVEV (reference sequence). The sample originates from a study of metastatic and nonmetastatic thyroid tumors. The wider study: Patients with malignant and benign thyroid disease provided blood and tumor or nodule tissue, whose repertoires were compared. Notes on the study in general: Malignant tumors reportedly showed significantly higher TCR beta diversity than benign nodules in both blood and tumor.

Patients had received no treatment of any kind before thyroid surgery. Original handling: The study built a papillary thyroid cancer distant-metastasis classifier from CDR3 differences across clinicopathological groups. Using MiXCR, TCRdb re-called clones from the PCR reads. TCRdb, rather than the study authors, made the V and J calls. Among about 70,000 clones, about 17% were seen once, and the ten largest hold more than 10%. This chain joins TRBV27 and TRBJ2-7; 7 nucleotides agree with TRBD2. This receptor was taken from a female donor with papillary thyroid cancer or a benign thyroid nodule (not recorded which). Some clones in this sample may be carry-over from other donors' samples. The sequenced sample was blood. The CDR3, as DNA: TGTGCCAGCAGTTTATATCCGGGGGGTAGCTCCTACGAGCAGTACTTC. This encodes CASSLYPGGSSYEQYF.